This section outlines one T cell receptor (beta chain) sequence together with its context. As yet, its antigen is unknown. This sample is drawn from a study of beta chain features in type 1 diabetes. TCRB transcripts that were expressed got sequenced, as all of the isolated RNA had been reverse transcribed. Measured with immunoSEQ multiplex PCR; TCRdb has only the in-frame clones, and not every one. This repertoire shows around 150,000 clones, under 13% found once; its top ten account for more than 0.45%. V dropped 0 bases and J dropped 2 bases, with 13 bases sitting between them. CDR3 length: 17 residues. The germline V gene has CDR1 SEHNR and CDR2 FQNEAQ (reference sequence). Whole-study results and caveats: There was a moderate but significant shortening of TCRB CDR3s in all four CD4+ subsets of Type 1 diabetes patients.

This chain connects TRBV7-9 to TRBJ2-2; D possibly corresponds to TRBD2 (6 bases). The receptor was isolated from a young man with type 1 diabetes. The sequencing sample was made of central memory CD4+ T cells from blood. The CDR3 nucleotides read TGTGCCAGCAGCTTAGCGAGTAGCGGCCCTAACACCGGGGAGCTGTTTTTT. It specifies CASSLASSGPNTGELFF.